The 28 T cell receptor beta chains below come from one sample, sequenced in a study of T cell repertoires in cytomegalovirus infection. Their target antigens are unknown. TCRdb reanalysed the reads using MiXCR and keeps one entry per CDR3 protein. This sample has about 310,000 distinct CDR3 sequences, with about 25% found just once. This specimen was cultured PBMCs, taken from culture after CMV antigen stimulation. Source of these receptors: a human donor in good health (CMV status not recorded). Some clones in this sample may be carry-over from other donors' samples.

The rearrangement links TRBV7-2 to TRBJ1-3; D is ambiguous. V lost 5 bases and J 0 bases, leaving 14 bases between the germline ends. This CDR3 comprises 16 residues. The germline gives CDR1 SGHTA, CDR2 FQGNSA. CDR3 bases: TGTGCCAGCAGCGCGAGGATAGCCCTCTCTGGAAACACCATATATTTT. Its protein product is CASSARIALSGNTIYF.

In its sample, this clonotype was seen a few times. The chain uses TRBV6-5 and TRBJ1-1; D perhaps matches TRBD1 (5 bases). The CDR3 runs to 14 residues. Germline V gene data show CDR1 as MNHEY and CDR2 as SVGAGI. Trimming took 0 bases from V and 6 from J, leaving 11 bases between them. The CDR3 protein is CASSYSNWGAEAFF. As DNA, the CDR3 is TGTGCCAGCAGTTACTCGAACTGGGGGGCTGAAGCTTTCTTT.

The chain combines TRBV19 with TRBJ2-7, with TRBD2 matching over 7 bases. This CDR3 comprises 13 residues. CDR1 is LNHDA, CDR2 SQIVND, per germline (reference sequence). The V gene end was trimmed by 4 bases and the J gene end by 2 bases; junction bases not matched to a gene: 2. DNA of the CDR3: TGTGCCAGTAGTACGGGACTAACCTACGAGCAGTACGTC. Protein: CASSTGLTYEQYV.

On this clonotype: The germline gene is not matched at one end of the junction; a read error may be the cause. The gene calls are TRBV18 and TRBJ2-3; TRBD2 aligns across 13 bases. Germline loops: CDR1 KGHSH, CDR2 LQKENI. CDR3 length: 17 amino acids. The CDR3 protein is CASSPPGLAGHTDTQYF. The CDR3 coding sequence is TGTGCCAGCTCACCACCGGGACTAGCGGGACATACAGACACGCAGTATTTT.

There are a few counts of this clonotype. The chain joins TRBV7-2 to TRBJ2-7, with 10 bases matching TRBD1. The CDR3 covers 14 residues. V lost 5 bases, J lost 3 bases, and 4 bases stayed unmatched. In germline, CDR1 is SGHTA, CDR2 FQGNSA. The CDR3 DNA follows: TGTGCCAGCAGCCAGGACAGGGGGTTCTACGAGCAGTACTTC. This sequence encodes CASSQDRGFYEQYF.

This clonotype was found a few times. The rearrangement uses TRBV19 and TRBJ2-1, with 10 nucleotides matching TRBD2. The CDR3 is made up of 17 amino acids. Germline values: CDR1 LNHDA, CDR2 SQIVND (reference sequence). Trimming removed 5 bases from V and 4 bases from J; junction bases left unmatched: 11. CDR3 region: CASSPYPLAGVYNEQFF. The CDR3 bases are TGTGCCAGTAGTCCCTATCCTCTAGCGGGAGTGTACAATGAGCAGTTCTTC.

The CDR3 region has the DNA TGCGCCAGCAGTCCCCCCTTACGAGGCCAGGGCTACAATGAGCAGTTCTTC. It codes for CASSPPLRGQGYNEQFF. V is TRBV23-1 and J is TRBJ2-1; the D gene is possibly TRBD1 (5 bases). TRBV23-1 is classed as an ORF, of uncertain function. This CDR3 has 17 amino acids. V lost 4 bases to trimming and J lost 3 bases, with 19 bases between them.

V gene TRBV27 combines with J gene TRBJ2-1, with 9 bases lining up with TRBD2. Germline loops: CDR1 MNHEY, CDR2 SMNVEV (reference sequence). V trimming: 2 bases; J trimming: 1 base; junction bases outside the gene matches: 6. The CDR3 covers 17 residues. The chain's CDR3 is CASSLISGSRSYNEQFF. For the CDR3, the DNA is TGTGCCAGCAGTTTAATTAGCGGGAGTAGATCCTACAATGAGCAGTTCTTC.

The rearrangement links TRBV7-2 to TRBJ2-1; no firm D call. The V and J ends lost 3 bases and 6 bases respectively, with 9 bases between them. The germline CDR1 and CDR2 sequences are SGHTA and FQGNSA. This CDR3 contains 13 residues. The CDR3 DNA is TGTGCCAGCAGCTTCGGGTCTTCCAATGAGCAGTTCTTC. Encoded protein: CASSFGSSNEQFF.

This clonotype was seen at least ten times. This sequence joins TRBV7-2 and TRBJ2-3, with 12 bases lining up with TRBD2. V gave up 5 bases and J gave up 4 bases; unmatched junction bases: 10. The germline V gene has CDR1 SGHTA and CDR2 FQGNSA. CDR3 length equals 17 residues. The CDR3 DNA is TGTGCCAGCAGCCTTCGACTAGCGGGAGATCGGTCAGATACGCAGTATTTT. Encoded protein: CASSLRLAGDRSDTQYF.

The sample holds a few counts of this clonotype. This rearrangement joins TRBV27 to TRBJ2-7; a weak D match, TRBD1 (5 bases). The ends were cut back, 4 bases at V and 3 bases at J, with 16 bases in the middle. CDR1 and CDR2 from the germline V gene are MNHEY and SMNVEV (reference sequence). The CDR3 totals 15 residues. In DNA form, the CDR3 reads TGTGCCAGCAGTTCGGCAGGGATCCCTCTCTACGAGCAGTACTTC. Translated: CASSSAGIPLYEQYF.

The chain carries TRBV7-2 and TRBJ2-7; D could derive from TRBD1 or TRBD2 (5 bases each). CDR3 length equals 14 residues. From germline, CDR1 is SGHTA and CDR2 FQGNSA. The V and J ends lost 5 bases and 1 base respectively, with 12 bases between them. For the CDR3, the DNA is TGTGCCAGCAGCCGGGACGCCGCGTCCTACGAGCAGTACTTC. Protein: CASSRDAASYEQYF.

The chain couples TRBV19 to TRBJ1-2; 7 bases fit TRBD1. The trim removed 8 bases at V and 3 bases at J, leaving 12 bases unmatched. Per the germline V gene, CDR1 is LNHDA and CDR2 is SQIVND (reference sequence). This CDR3 is built from 15 residues. The CDR3 coding sequence is TGTGCCAGTTCCCGGGACAGCAATCTCGACTATGGCTACACCTTC. Protein product: CASSRDSNLDYGYTF.

V usage is TRBV19 and J usage is TRBJ2-1; 9 positions match TRBD2. Germline V gene sequence: CDR1 LNHDA, CDR2 SQIVND (reference sequence). The CDR3 has 17 residues. V trimming: 4 bases; J trimming: 2 bases; junction bases outside the gene matches: 9. This CDR3 reads CASSTLTSGDTYNEQFF. DNA of the CDR3: TGTGCCAGTAGTACCCTGACTAGCGGAGATACCTACAATGAGCAGTTCTTC.

In this sample, this clonotype turned up many times. This chain links TRBV7-2 with TRBJ1-1; 7 nucleotides line up with TRBD1. Germline V gives CDR1 SGHTA, CDR2 FQGNSA. Trimming cost V 5 bases and J 0 bases; bases outside gene matches: 3. CDR3 size: 14 residues. CDR3 DNA: TGTGCCAGCAGCAGACAGGGAATGAACACTGAAGCTTTCTTT. Encoded protein: CASSRQGMNTEAFF.

This clonotype has only a few counts. This chain uses TRBV19 with TRBJ1-5; TRBD1 agrees at 7 bases. The V gene's germline CDR1 is LNHDA and CDR2 SQIVND (reference sequence). With V trimmed by 5 bases and J by 9 bases, 22 bases remained unmatched. The length of the CDR3 is 18 residues. CDR3 residues: CASSLPLAGTANNWPQHF. The CDR3 DNA reads TGTGCCAGTAGTCTACCTCTGGCCGGGACAGCTAATAATTGGCCCCAGCATTTT.

CDR3 DNA: TGTGCCAGCCAAGCTGGCCCCGCCGCGGACACGCCTAACTATGGCTACACCTTC. This sequence encodes CASQAGPAADTPNYGYTF. The J gene is TRBJ1-2, the V gene TRBV12-3 or TRBV12-4; D might be TRBD1 (5 bases). V dropped 8 bases and J dropped 0 bases, with 25 bases sitting between them. The CDR3 totals 18 residues.

The CDR3: CASSLVAGSGEQYF. In DNA, the CDR3 is TGTGCCAGCAGCTTAGTTGCGGGTTCGGGCGAGCAGTACTTC. V usage is TRBV11-2 and J usage is TRBJ2-7; the D gene is possibly TRBD2 (5 bases). The germline V gene has CDR1 SGHAT and CDR2 FQNNGV. The V end lost 1 base, the J end lost 6 bases, and 13 bases lay between the germline ends. CDR3 length equals 14 residues.

The chain is built from TRBV6-5 and TRBJ1-1; 7 bases map to TRBD1. In germline, CDR1 is MNHEY, CDR2 SVGAGI. Losses at the gene ends were 2 bases for V and 6 bases for J; bases not matched to a gene: 12. The CDR3 sequence is 16 residues long. The CDR3 bases are TGTGCCAGCAGTTACGCTAGACAGGGAGGGATCCCTGAAGCTTTCTTT. It codes for CASSYARQGGIPEAFF.

This clonotype has ten or more counts. The V gene is TRBV7-6, the J gene TRBJ2-2; the D gene is possibly TRBD1 (6 bases). In germline, CDR1 is SGHVS, CDR2 FNYEAQ. V lost 5 bases and J lost 2, with 18 bases in between. The CDR3 consists of 17 residues. CDR3 DNA sequence: TGTGCCAGCAGCCAGAGGACAGCTAGTATTAACACCGGGGAGCTGTTTTTT. Translated, it gives CASSQRTASINTGELFF.

This clonotype has just a few counts. The chain joins TRBV4-2 to TRBJ1-1; no clear D gene. Germline V lookup: CDR1 LGHNA, CDR2 YNFKEQ. The CDR3 has 12 amino acids. V lost 4 bases and J lost 6, with 9 bases in between. The CDR3 bases are TGTGCCAGCAGCCGAGGGCAGCCTGAAGCTTTCTTT. Its translation: CASSRGQPEAFF.

V is TRBV7-9 and J is TRBJ2-1; no clear D gene. The germline V gene encodes CDR1 SEHNR and CDR2 FQNEAQ (reference sequence). The CDR3 sequence is 14 residues long. V lost 5 bases and J lost 6, with 14 bases in between. The CDR3 DNA sequence: TGTGCCAGCAGCCATCCTAGTGTAGGCAATGAGCAGTTCTTC. Protein product: CASSHPSVGNEQFF.

This clonotype occurred many times. This chain links TRBV28 with TRBJ2-7; D gene ambiguous. The CDR3 extends over 13 amino acids. Germline V gives CDR1 MDHEN, CDR2 SYDVKM. V lost 5 bases to trimming and J lost 5 bases, with 13 bases between them. CDR3 residues: CASSPQWSDEQYF. For the CDR3, the DNA is TGTGCCAGCAGTCCCCAATGGAGTGACGAGCAGTACTTC.

The V and J genes are TRBV12-3 or TRBV12-4 and TRBJ2-5, with D maybe TRBD2 (6 bases). The CDR3 contains 12 residues. V was trimmed by 8 bases and J by 0 bases, leaving 7 bases between them. The CDR3 is CASGGYQETQYF. In DNA form, the CDR3 reads TGTGCCAGCGGAGGGTACCAAGAGACCCAGTACTTC.

This clonotype occurred a few times. The chain is built from TRBV19 and TRBJ1-2; possible D gene TRBD1, 5 bases. The CDR3 covers 15 residues. Germline V gene data show CDR1 as LNHDA and CDR2 as SQIVND (reference sequence). V lost 3 bases to trimming and J lost 7 bases, with 18 bases between them. This chain's CDR3 is CASSIGDASRSGYTF. For the CDR3, the DNA is TGTGCCAGTAGTATTGGGGACGCCTCCCGGAGTGGCTACACCTTC.

The chain is built from TRBV6-6 and TRBJ2-1, with TRBD1 matching over 10 bases. The CDR3 covers 15 residues. CDR1 and CDR2 (germline): MNHNY, SVGAGI (reference sequence). V gave up 6 bases and J gave up 4 bases; unmatched junction bases: 6. CDR3 region: CASRGDRGPYNEQFF. In nucleotides, the CDR3 is TGTGCCAGCAGGGGAGACAGGGGGCCTTACAATGAGCAGTTCTTC.

V gene TRBV7-8 combines with J gene TRBJ2-7; no clear D. Trimming stripped 1 base from V and 2 bases from J, with 6 bases between. Germline CDR1 reads SGHVS; CDR2 reads FQNEAQ. The CDR3 is 13 residues long. The CDR3 sequence is CASSLELAYEQYV. CDR3 in DNA: TGTGCCAGCAGCTTAGAACTGGCCTACGAGCAGTACGTC.

CDR3 nucleotide sequence: TGTGCCACCAGTACCCTAGGGGCGGATACGCAGTATTTT. It codes for CATSTLGADTQYF. V gene TRBV24-1 combines with J gene TRBJ2-3, with D tentatively TRBD1 (5 bases). The CDR3 is 13 amino acids. The germline CDR1 and CDR2 sequences are KGHDR and SFDVKD. The V and J ends lost 6 bases and 6 bases respectively, with 12 bases between them.